A selection of T cell receptor beta chains follows, all from one sample in a study of blood T cell repertoires in COVID-19. Profiling relied on immunoSEQ multiplex PCR, and the TCRdb table lists in-frame clones only, not all of them. Here the sample spans 150,000 to 200,000 clones, about 85% being singletons. Sequencing was done on a sample of peripheral blood. Every receptor here comes from a man aged 35 to 55 with acute or convalescent COVID-19. The CDR3 runs from the conserved cysteine through the conserved F or W. A D gene is named only where the DNA matches it firmly. Size tells how often a clone was seen (once, few, many) or the class of an expanded clone, and some rows leave it out.

j_call: TRBJ1-3
v_call: TRBV5-5
d_call: NA
clone_size: NA
cdr3_nt: TGTGCCAGCTCTCGGGAGGCAGCGCGAAACTCTGGAAACACCATATATTTT
cdr3_aa: CASSREAARNSGNTIYF

j_call: TRBJ1-5
v_call: TRBV9
d_call: TRBD1
clone_size: NA
cdr3_nt: TGTGCCAGCCCCCTCTTTGGGGACAGGGGACCTCAGCCCCAGCATTTT
cdr3_aa: CASPLFGDRGPQPQHF

j_call: TRBJ2-7
v_call: TRBV29-1
d_call: TRBD1
clone_size: NA
cdr3_nt: TGCAGCGTTGGACAGGGCGCCTACGAGCAGTACTTC
cdr3_aa: CSVGQGAYEQYF

j_call: TRBJ1-5
v_call: TRBV30
d_call: NA
clone_size: NA
cdr3_nt: TGTGCCTGGAGTGAGGGGGGGCAGAGCAATCAGCCCCAGCATTTT
cdr3_aa: CAWSEGGQSNQPQHF

j_call: TRBJ1-2
v_call: TRBV9
d_call: TRBD1
clone_size: NA
cdr3_nt: TGTGCCAGCAGCACAGGGGGCTTCAACTATGGCTACACCTTC
cdr3_aa: CASSTGGFNYGYTF

j_call: TRBJ2-7
v_call: TRBV19
d_call: NA
clone_size: NA
cdr3_nt: TGTGCCAGTAGCACCACCCGGAGTTCACACCAGTACTTC
cdr3_aa: CASSTTRSSHQYF

j_call: TRBJ2-1
v_call: TRBV11-1
d_call: TRBD2
clone_size: NA
cdr3_nt: TGTGCCACCACCGGGACTAGCGCTAATGAGCAGTTCTTC
cdr3_aa: CATTGTSANEQFF

j_call: TRBJ2-5
v_call: TRBV6-5
d_call: NA
clone_size: NA
cdr3_nt: TGTGCCAGCAGGACCCCGGGACTCCAAGAGACCCAGTACTTC
cdr3_aa: CASRTPGLQETQYF

j_call: TRBJ1-5
v_call: TRBV19
d_call: TRBD1
clone_size: NA
cdr3_nt: TGTGCCAGTAGCCTGAGGACAGGGGGCGGCTCGGGACAGCCCCAGCATTTT
cdr3_aa: CASSLRTGGGSGQPQHF

j_call: TRBJ2-3
v_call: TRBV2
d_call: NA
clone_size: once
cdr3_nt: TGTGCCAGCACCAGGGGAGGGGCAGGGGGCGCAACAGATACGCAGTATTTT
cdr3_aa: CASTRGGAGGATDTQYF

j_call: TRBJ2-3
v_call: TRBV18
d_call: TRBD1
clone_size: NA
cdr3_nt: TGTGCCAGCACCGGACAGGGGGCCACAGATACGCAGTATTTT
cdr3_aa: CASTGQGATDTQYF

j_call: TRBJ2-7
v_call: TRBV7-9
d_call: TRBD1
clone_size: NA
cdr3_nt: TGTGCCAGCAGCCTAGACAGGGGCTACGAGCAGTACTTC
cdr3_aa: CASSLDRGYEQYF

j_call: TRBJ1-1
v_call: TRBV27
d_call: TRBD1
clone_size: NA
cdr3_nt: TGTGCCAGCAGTCAGGGACAGGGGGCTGAAGCTTTCTTT
cdr3_aa: CASSQGQGAEAFF

j_call: TRBJ2-1
v_call: TRBV21-1
d_call: NA
clone_size: NA
cdr3_nt: TGTGCCAGCAGCAAAGGCGGCGGTTGGAATGAGCAGTTCTTC
cdr3_aa: CASSKGGGWNEQFF

j_call: TRBJ1-2
v_call: TRBV4-3
d_call: NA
clone_size: NA
cdr3_nt: TGCGCCAGCAGCCTAGGAGGACAGTTCGACTATGGCTACACCTTC
cdr3_aa: CASSLGGQFDYGYTF

j_call: TRBJ1-1
v_call: TRBV5-4
d_call: NA
clone_size: once
cdr3_nt: TGTGCCAGCAGCTTCAGGAACACTGAAGCTTTCTTT
cdr3_aa: CASSFRNTEAFF

j_call: TRBJ1-5
v_call: TRBV7-9
d_call: NA
clone_size: few
cdr3_nt: TGTGCCAGCAGCTTACACGGGGGGGCCAATCAGCCCCAGCATTTT
cdr3_aa: CASSLHGGANQPQHF

j_call: TRBJ1-1
v_call: TRBV5-6
d_call: NA
clone_size: NA
cdr3_nt: TGTGCCAGCAGCTCCTCGAACACTGAAGCTTTCTTT
cdr3_aa: CASSSSNTEAFF

j_call: TRBJ1-3
v_call: TRBV30
d_call: NA
clone_size: NA
cdr3_nt: TGTGCCTGGAGTCCAGGAAACACCATATATTTT
cdr3_aa: CAWSPGNTIYF

j_call: TRBJ2-1
v_call: TRBV15
d_call: NA
clone_size: few
cdr3_nt: TGTGCCACCAGCAGAGGGCTGGACAGAACCGAGCAGTTCTTC
cdr3_aa: CATSRGLDRTEQFF

j_call: TRBJ2-2
v_call: TRBV3-1/TRBV3-2
d_call: TRBD2
clone_size: NA
cdr3_nt: TGTGCCAGCACCCATAATACGGGGGGGTCCGGGGAGCTGTTTTTT
cdr3_aa: CASTHNTGGSGELFF

j_call: TRBJ1-1
v_call: TRBV5-1
d_call: TRBD1
clone_size: few
cdr3_nt: TGCGCCAGCAGCTCCGGACAGGGGGCCACTGAAGCTTTCTTT
cdr3_aa: CASSSGQGATEAFF

j_call: TRBJ1-2
v_call: TRBV7-9
d_call: NA
clone_size: few
cdr3_nt: TGTGCCAGCAGTCCGTTCCCTAACTATGGCTACACCTTC
cdr3_aa: CASSPFPNYGYTF

j_call: TRBJ2-1
v_call: TRBV7-2
d_call: NA
clone_size: NA
cdr3_nt: TGTGCCAGCAGCATAAGGGGTCAGGGCCACAATGAGCAGTTCTTC
cdr3_aa: CASSIRGQGHNEQFF